This T cell receptor beta chain comes out of a study of blood T cell repertoires in COVID-19. As for the study in general: In each case, the material was cDNA or gDNA derived from T cells, B-cell-depleted T cells, or PBMCs.

Participants came from around 25 US areas, aged about 18 to 95 years. Recovered Cohort 3 donors showed two negative PCRs, clearance, or symptom resolution. Authors' processing steps: Nucleated cell number was recorded as an estimate derived from reference gene primer amplification. TCRdb's table, derived via immunoSEQ multiplex PCR, lists solely in-frame clones and lacks some. V, J and clone size are taken as reported in that table, and D and trimming were inferred from the DNA itself. This sample has 200,000 to 250,000 clones, with roughly 84% found just once. Germline CDR1 reads WNHNN; CDR2 reads SYGVQD (reference sequence). Trimming took 4 bases from V and 9 from J; bases not matched to a gene: 0. The CDR3 sequence is 12 residues long.

The rearrangement links TRBV10-1 to TRBJ1-6; 7 nucleotides align to TRBD1. This clonotype was sampled from a woman between 40 and 55 years old who had recovered from COVID-19. The sample taken for sequencing was PBMCs or T cells enriched from blood (not recorded which). CDR3 in DNA: TGCGCCAGCAGTGGGACAGGTTCACCCCTCCACTTT. Translating gives CASSGTGSPLHF.